This T cell receptor beta chain was sequenced during a study of T cell responses to AZD1222 COVID-19 vaccine. Clones were sequenced by immunoSEQ multiplex PCR, and TCRdb holds only the in-frame ones, with some missing. The table lists about 150,000 clones, about 93% of them singletons. Germline CDR1 reads MNHEY; CDR2 reads SVGAGI. The V segment lost 7 bases and the J segment 3 bases; nucleotides outside the gene matches: 6. The CDR3 contains 14 residues. The receptor was isolated from an adult in good health. The sequences come from peripheral blood, collected on day 0 of AZD1222 vaccination. This chain links TRBV6-5 with TRBJ1-5; TRBD1 aligns across 7 bases. In nucleotides, the CDR3 is TGTGCCAGCAATAGGGGACAGTTCAATCAGCCCCAGCATTTT. Encoded protein: CASNRGQFNQPQHF.